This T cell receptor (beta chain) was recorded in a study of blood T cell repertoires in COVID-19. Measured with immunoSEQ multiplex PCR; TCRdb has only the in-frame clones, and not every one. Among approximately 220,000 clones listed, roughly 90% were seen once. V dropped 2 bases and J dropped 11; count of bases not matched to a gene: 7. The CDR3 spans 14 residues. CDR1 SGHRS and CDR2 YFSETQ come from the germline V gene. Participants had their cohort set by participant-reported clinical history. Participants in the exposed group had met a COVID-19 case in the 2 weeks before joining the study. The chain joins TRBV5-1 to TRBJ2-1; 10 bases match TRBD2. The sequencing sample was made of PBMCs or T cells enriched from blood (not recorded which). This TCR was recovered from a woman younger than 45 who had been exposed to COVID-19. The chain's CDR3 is CASSFLAGDRQQFF. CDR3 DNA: TGCGCCAGCAGCTTCCTAGCGGGGGACCGTCAGCAGTTCTTC.